This passage covers 10 T cell receptor beta chains from one sample sequenced in a study of blood T cell repertoires in COVID-19. The table came from immunoSEQ multiplex PCR; TCRdb's copy has only in-frame clones and leaves some out. The data show around 310,000 clones, around nine tenths seen once. Sequencing input: peripheral blood. All receptors derive from a woman younger than 45 with COVID-19, enrolled during active disease.

The rearrangement uses TRBV6-4 and TRBJ2-1; 8 positions agree with TRBD2. This CDR3 comprises 17 residues. The junction had 15 bases not matched to a gene; V was cut back by 4 bases and J by 7 bases. The germline V gene has CDR1 MRHNA and CDR2 SNTAGT. The CDR3 spells CASSADTGRAPPNEQFF. CDR3 DNA: TGTGCCAGCAGTGCCGATACCGGGAGGGCCCCTCCTAATGAGCAGTTCTTC.

The chain employs TRBV19 and TRBJ2-1; the match to TRBD2 covers 11 bases. Germline V lookup: CDR1 LNHDA, CDR2 SQIVND (reference sequence). The CDR3 contains 15 residues. J lost 2 bases, V lost 5 bases, and 2 bases had no gene match. In DNA, the CDR3 is TGTGCCAGTAGTGAACTAGCGGGGGCCTACAATGAGCAGTTCTTC. As protein: CASSELAGAYNEQFF. Combining the CDR3 with reference TRBV19 and TRBJ2-1 gives the whole variable domain DGGITQSPKYLFRKEGQNVTLSCEQNLNHDAMYWYRQDPGQGLRLIYYSQIVNDFQKGDIAEGYSVSREKKESFPLTVTSAQKNPTAFYLCASSELAGAYNEQFFGPGTRLTVL.

Many counts were recorded for this clone. The chain links TRBV21-1 to TRBJ1-6; whether TRBD1, the table's D call, matches the DNA was not checked. TRBV21-1 is shown as a pseudogene. The CDR3 covers 13 residues. CDR3 sequence (DNA): TGTGCCAGCAGCTCACAGGGGAGTTCACCCCTCCACTTT. Encoded protein: CASSSQGSSPLHF.

This sequence joins TRBV7-2 and TRBJ2-1, with 13 nucleotides matching TRBD2. This CDR3 has 16 residues. Trimming took 1 base from V and 3 from J; bases not matched to a gene: 0. Germline CDR1 SGHTA, CDR2 FQGNSA. CDR3 amino acids: CASSLGLAGGYNEQFF. CDR3 nucleotides: TGTGCCAGCAGCTTAGGACTAGCGGGAGGCTACAATGAGCAGTTCTTC.

The J gene is TRBJ2-5, the V gene TRBV5-4; 11 bases map to TRBD2. The germline V gene has CDR1 SGHNT and CDR2 YYREEE (reference sequence). The CDR3 is made up of 17 amino acids. After removal of 3 bases from V and 5 bases from J, the junction contained 12 bases not matched to a gene. DNA of the CDR3: TGTGCCAGCAGCTCGAAACTAGCGGGAGTTTTCTCCGAGACCCAGTACTTC. Translating it yields CASSSKLAGVFSETQYF.

This clone has just a few counts. The J gene is TRBJ2-3, the V gene TRBV28; D not certain. The CDR3 sequence is 14 residues long. The V end lost 3 bases, the J end lost 1 base, and 8 bases lay between the germline ends. The germline gives CDR1 MDHEN, CDR2 SYDVKM. CDR3 loop: CASSFSPGTDTQYF. The CDR3 nucleotides are TGTGCCAGCAGTTTTAGTCCTGGCACAGATACGCAGTATTTT.

V gene TRBV24-1 combines with J gene TRBJ1-3, with 11 bases that match TRBD1. Trimming cost V 7 bases and J 3 bases; bases outside gene matches: 13. Looked up from germline, CDR1 is KGHDR and CDR2 is SFDVKD. The CDR3 has 18 residues. The CDR3, as DNA: TGTGCCACCAGGAACGCGGGACAGGGGGTTATCGTTGGAAACACCATATATTTT. The encoded protein is CATRNAGQGVIVGNTIYF.

This chain joins TRBV19 and TRBJ1-1, with D possibly matching TRBD1 (6 bases). The CDR3 covers 14 residues. The V gene's germline CDR1 is LNHDA and CDR2 SQIVND (reference sequence). Trimming cost V 3 bases and J 8 bases, with 16 bases left between them. CDR3 in DNA: TGTGCCAGTAGTATTACCCTAAGACAGGAGGAAGCTTTCTTT. Protein sequence: CASSITLRQEEAFF.

The chain employs TRBV18 and TRBJ1-4; maybe TRBD1 (5 bases). The CDR3 totals 15 residues. Trimming removed 1 base at V and 8 bases at J, with 14 bases between. Germline CDR1 is KGHSH and CDR2 is LQKENI. The CDR3 region is CASSPLWGESEKLFF. The CDR3 DNA reads as TGTGCCAGCTCACCACTATGGGGGGAGAGCGAAAAACTGTTTTTT.

As concerns this clone: Given the absence of the conserved phenylalanine or tryptophan at the CDR3 end, a read error is likely. The limits of the CDR3 on the DNA are not certain, so only TCRdb's listed CDR3 is given. V usage is TRBV21-1 and J usage is TRBJ1-2. TRBV21-1 is described as a pseudogene. The CDR3 spans 10 amino acids, including both terminal residues. CDR3 sequence: CASSRGRDMV.